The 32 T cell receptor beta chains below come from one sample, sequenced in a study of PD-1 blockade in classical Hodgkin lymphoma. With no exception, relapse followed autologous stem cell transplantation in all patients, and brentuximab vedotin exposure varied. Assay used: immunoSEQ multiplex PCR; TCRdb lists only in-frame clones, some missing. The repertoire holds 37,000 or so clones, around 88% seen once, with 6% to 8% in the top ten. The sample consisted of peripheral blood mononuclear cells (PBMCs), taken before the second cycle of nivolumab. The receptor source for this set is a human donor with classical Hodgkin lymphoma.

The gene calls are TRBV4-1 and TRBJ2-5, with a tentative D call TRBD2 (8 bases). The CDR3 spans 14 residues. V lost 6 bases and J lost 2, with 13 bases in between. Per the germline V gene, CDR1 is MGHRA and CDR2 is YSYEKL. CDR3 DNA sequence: TGCGCCAGCAGTAGCGGGACAGCGCAAGAGACCCAGTACTTC. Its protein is CASSSGTAQETQYF.

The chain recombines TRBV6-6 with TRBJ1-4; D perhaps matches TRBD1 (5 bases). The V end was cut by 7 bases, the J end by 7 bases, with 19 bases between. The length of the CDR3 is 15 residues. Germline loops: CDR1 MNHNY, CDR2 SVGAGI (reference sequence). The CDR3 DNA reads TGTGCCAGCACTCCAACCGGGACGAGGGGTGAAAAACTGTTTTTT. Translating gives CASTPTGTRGEKLFF.

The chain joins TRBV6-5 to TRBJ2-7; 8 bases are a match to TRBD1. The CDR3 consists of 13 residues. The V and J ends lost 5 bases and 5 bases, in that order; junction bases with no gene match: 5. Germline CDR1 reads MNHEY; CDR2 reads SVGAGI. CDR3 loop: CASSHQGANEQYF. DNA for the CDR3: TGTGCCAGCAGTCATCAGGGGGCGAACGAGCAGTACTTC.

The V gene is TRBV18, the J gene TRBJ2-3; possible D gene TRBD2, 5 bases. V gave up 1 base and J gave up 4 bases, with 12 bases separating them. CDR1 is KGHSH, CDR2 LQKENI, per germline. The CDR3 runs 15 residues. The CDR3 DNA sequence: TGTGCCAGCTCACCACAGAGGGTGAGAGCAGATACGCAGTATTTT. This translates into CASSPQRVRADTQYF.

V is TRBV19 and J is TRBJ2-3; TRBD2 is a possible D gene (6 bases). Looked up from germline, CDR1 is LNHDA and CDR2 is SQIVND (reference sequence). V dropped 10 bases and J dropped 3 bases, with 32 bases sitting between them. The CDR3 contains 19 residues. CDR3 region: CATLGWELTLGGMTDTQYF. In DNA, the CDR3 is TGTGCCACCCTTGGATGGGAACTCACCCTCGGGGGTATGACAGATACGCAGTATTTT.

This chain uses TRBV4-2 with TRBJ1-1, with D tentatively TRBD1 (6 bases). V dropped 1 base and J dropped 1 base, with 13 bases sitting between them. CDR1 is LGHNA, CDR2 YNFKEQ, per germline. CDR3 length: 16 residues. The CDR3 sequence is CASSQGPQGQNTEAFF. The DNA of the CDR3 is TGTGCCAGCAGCCAAGGGCCCCAGGGGCAGAACACTGAAGCTTTCTTT.

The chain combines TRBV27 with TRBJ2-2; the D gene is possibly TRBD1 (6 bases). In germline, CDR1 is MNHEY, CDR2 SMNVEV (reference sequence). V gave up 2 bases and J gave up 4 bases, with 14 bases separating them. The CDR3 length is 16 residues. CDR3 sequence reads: CASSLRGQRGTGELFF. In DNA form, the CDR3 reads TGTGCCAGCAGTTTAAGAGGACAGCGAGGCACCGGGGAGCTGTTTTTT.

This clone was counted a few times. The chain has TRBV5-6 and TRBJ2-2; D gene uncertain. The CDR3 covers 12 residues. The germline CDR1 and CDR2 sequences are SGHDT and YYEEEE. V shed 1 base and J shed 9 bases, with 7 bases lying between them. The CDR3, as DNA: TGTGCCAGCAGCTTGAATGATTGGGAGCTGTTTTTT. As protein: CASSLNDWELFF.

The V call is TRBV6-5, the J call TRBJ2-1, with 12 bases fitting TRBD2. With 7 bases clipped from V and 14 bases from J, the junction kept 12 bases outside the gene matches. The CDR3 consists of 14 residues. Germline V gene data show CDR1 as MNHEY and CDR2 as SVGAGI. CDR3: CASKPLAGGSGEFF. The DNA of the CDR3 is TGTGCCAGCAAACCCCTAGCGGGAGGGTCAGGGGAGTTCTTC.

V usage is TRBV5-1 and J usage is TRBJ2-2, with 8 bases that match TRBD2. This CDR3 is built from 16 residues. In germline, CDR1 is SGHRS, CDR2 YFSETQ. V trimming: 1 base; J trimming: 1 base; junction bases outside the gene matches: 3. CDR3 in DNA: TGCGCCAGCAGCTTGCGTACTAGCGGGAACACCGGGGAGCTGTTTTTT. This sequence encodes CASSLRTSGNTGELFF.

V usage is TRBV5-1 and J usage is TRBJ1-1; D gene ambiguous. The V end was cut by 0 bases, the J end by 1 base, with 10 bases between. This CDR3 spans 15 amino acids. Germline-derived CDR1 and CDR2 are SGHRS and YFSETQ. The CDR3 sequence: CASSLVQQSNTEAFF. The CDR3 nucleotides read TGCGCCAGCAGCTTGGTTCAGCAATCGAACACTGAAGCTTTCTTT. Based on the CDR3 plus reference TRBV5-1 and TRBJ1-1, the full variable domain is KAGVTQTPRYLIKTRGQQVTLSCSPISGHRSVSWYQQTPGQGLQFLFEYFSETQRNKGNFPGRFSGRQFSNSRSEMNVSTLELGDSALYLCASSLVQQSNTEAFFGQGTRLTVV.

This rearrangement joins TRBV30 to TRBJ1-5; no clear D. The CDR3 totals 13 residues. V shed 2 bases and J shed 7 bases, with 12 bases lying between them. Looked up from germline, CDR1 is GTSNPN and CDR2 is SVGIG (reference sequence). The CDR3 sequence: CAWSRRGEQPQHF. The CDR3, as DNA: TGTGCCTGGAGTAGGAGAGGCGAACAGCCCCAGCATTTT.

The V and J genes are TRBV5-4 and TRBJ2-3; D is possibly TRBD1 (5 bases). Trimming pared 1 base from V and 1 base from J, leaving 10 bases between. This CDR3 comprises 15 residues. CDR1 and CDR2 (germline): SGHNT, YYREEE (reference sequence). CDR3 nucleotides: TGTGCCAGCAGCTTGAGAACAGGCCGCACAGATACGCAGTATTTT. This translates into CASSLRTGRTDTQYF.

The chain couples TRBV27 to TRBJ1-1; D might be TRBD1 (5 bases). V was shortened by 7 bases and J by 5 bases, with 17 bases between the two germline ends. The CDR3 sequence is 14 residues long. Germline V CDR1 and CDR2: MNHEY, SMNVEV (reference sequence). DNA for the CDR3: TGTGCCAGCACCCACTCGGGGGGAATGACTGAAGCTTTCTTT. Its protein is CASTHSGGMTEAFF.

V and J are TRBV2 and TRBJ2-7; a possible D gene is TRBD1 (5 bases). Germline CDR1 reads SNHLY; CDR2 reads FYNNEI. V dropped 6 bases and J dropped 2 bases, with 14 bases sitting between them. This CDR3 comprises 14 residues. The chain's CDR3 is CASRGDRLTYEQYF. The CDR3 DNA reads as TGTGCCAGCAGAGGAGACAGACTTACCTACGAGCAGTACTTC.

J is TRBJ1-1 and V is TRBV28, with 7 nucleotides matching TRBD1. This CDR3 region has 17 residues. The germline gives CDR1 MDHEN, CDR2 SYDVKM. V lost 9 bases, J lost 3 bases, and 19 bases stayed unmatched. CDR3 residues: CASSKNRGLSGDTEAFF. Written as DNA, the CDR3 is TGTGCCAGTAGTAAAAACAGGGGACTAAGCGGGGACACTGAAGCTTTCTTT.

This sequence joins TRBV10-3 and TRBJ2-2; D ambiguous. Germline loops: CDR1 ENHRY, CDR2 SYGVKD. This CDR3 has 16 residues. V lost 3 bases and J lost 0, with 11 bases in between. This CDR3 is CAISDTIQTNTGELFF. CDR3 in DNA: TGTGCCATCAGTGACACGATCCAGACGAACACCGGGGAGCTGTTTTTT.

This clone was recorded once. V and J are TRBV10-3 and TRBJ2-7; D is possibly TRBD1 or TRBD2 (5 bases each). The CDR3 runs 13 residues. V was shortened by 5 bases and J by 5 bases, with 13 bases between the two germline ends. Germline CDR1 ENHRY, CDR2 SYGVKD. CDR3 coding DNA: TGTGCCATCAGTCCGGGACCGCCGGACGAGCAGTACTTC. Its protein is CAISPGPPDEQYF.

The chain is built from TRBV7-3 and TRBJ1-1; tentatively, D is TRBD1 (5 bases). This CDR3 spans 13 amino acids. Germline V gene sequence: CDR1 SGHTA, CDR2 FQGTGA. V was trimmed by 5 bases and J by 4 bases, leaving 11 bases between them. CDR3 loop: CASSPTGSTEAFF. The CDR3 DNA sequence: TGTGCCAGCAGCCCCACAGGATCCACTGAAGCTTTCTTT.

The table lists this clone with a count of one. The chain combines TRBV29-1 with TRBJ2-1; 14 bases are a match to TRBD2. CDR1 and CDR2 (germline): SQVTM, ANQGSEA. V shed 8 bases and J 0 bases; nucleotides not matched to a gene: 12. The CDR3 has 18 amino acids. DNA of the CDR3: TGCAGCCTTGTGGGGACTAGCGGGAGAATAAGCTCCTACAATGAGCAGTTCTTC. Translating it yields CSLVGTSGRISSYNEQFF.

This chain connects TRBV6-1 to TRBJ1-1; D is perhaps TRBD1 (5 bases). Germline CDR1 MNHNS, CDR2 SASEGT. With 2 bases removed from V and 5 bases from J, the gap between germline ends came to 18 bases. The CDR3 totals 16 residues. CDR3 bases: TGTGCCAGCAGTGAATTCAGGCAGGGAGGGTGGACTGAAGCTTTCTTT. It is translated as CASSEFRQGGWTEAFF.

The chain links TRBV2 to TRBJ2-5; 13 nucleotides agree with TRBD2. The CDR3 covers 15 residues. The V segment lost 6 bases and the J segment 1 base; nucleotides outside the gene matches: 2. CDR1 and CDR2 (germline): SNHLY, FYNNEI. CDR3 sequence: CASRGTSGVQETQYF. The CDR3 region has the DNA TGTGCCAGCAGGGGGACTAGCGGGGTCCAAGAGACCCAGTACTTC.

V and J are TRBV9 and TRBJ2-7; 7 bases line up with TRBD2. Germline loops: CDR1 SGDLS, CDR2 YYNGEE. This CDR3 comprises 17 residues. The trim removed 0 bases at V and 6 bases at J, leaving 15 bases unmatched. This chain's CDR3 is CASSVGFVGRARSEQYF. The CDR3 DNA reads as TGTGCCAGCAGCGTAGGTTTTGTGGGGAGGGCCCGATCCGAGCAGTACTTC.

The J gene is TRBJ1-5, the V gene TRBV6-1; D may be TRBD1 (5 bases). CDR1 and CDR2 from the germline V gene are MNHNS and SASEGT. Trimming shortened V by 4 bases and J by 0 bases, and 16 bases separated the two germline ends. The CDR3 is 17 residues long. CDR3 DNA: TGTGCCAGCAGTGGGGTACAGGCTTTATTTAGCAATCAGCCCCAGCATTTT. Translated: CASSGVQALFSNQPQHF.

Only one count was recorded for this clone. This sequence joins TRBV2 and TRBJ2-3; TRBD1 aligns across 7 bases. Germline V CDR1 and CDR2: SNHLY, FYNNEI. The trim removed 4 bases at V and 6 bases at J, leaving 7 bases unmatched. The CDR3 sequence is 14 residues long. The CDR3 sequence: CASSVGTVGDTQYF. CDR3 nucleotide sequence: TGTGCCAGCAGTGTAGGGACAGTAGGTGATACGCAGTATTTT.

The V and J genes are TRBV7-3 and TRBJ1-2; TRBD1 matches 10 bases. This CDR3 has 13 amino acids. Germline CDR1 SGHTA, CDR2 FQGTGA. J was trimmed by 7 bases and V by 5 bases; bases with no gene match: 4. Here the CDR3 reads CASSPGQGSGYTF. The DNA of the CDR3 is TGTGCCAGCAGCCCGGGACAGGGGAGTGGCTACACCTTC.

The CDR3 DNA sequence: TGTGCCAGCAGCTTGGATCATTACTACGAGCAGTACTTC. It codes for CASSLDHYYEQYF. J is TRBJ2-7 and V is TRBV5-4; the D is unclear. Looked up from germline, CDR1 is SGHNT and CDR2 is YYREEE (reference sequence). The CDR3 is 13 residues long. Trimming shortened V by 0 bases and J by 3 bases, and 7 bases separated the two germline ends. Using reference TRBV5-4 and TRBJ2-7 for the parts outside the CDR3, the full variable domain is ETGVTQSPTHLIKTRGQQVTLRCSSQSGHNTVSWYQQALGQGPQFIFQYYREEENGRGNFPPRFSGLQFPNYSSELNVNALELDDSALYLCASSLDHYYEQYFGPGTRLTVT.

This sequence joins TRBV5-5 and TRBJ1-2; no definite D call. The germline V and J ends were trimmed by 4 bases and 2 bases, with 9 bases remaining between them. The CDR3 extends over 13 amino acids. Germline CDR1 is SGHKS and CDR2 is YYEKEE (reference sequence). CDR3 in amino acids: CASSVGINYGYTF. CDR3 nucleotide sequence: TGTGCCAGCAGCGTGGGAATCAACTATGGCTACACCTTC.

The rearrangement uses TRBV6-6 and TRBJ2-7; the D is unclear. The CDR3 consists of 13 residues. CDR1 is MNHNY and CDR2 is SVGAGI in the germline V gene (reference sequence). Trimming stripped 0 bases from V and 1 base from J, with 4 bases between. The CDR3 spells CASSYSESYEQYF. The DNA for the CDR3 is TGTGCCAGCAGTTACTCGGAGTCCTACGAGCAGTACTTC.

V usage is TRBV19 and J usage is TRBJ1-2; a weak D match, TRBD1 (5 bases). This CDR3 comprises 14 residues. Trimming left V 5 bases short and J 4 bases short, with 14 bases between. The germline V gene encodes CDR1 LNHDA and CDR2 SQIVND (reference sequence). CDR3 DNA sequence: TGTGCCAGTAGTTTTGCGGGGGAGCGCTATGGCTACACCTTC. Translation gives CASSFAGERYGYTF.

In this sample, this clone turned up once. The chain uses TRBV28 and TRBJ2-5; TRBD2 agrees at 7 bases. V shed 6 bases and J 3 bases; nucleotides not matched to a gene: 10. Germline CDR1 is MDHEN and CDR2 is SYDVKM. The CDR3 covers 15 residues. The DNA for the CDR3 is TGTGCCAGCAGAAGCCCGGCAGGGAGGGAAGAGACCCAGTACTTC. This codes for CASRSPAGREETQYF. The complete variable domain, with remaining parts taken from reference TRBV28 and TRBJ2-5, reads DVKVTQSSRYLVKRTGEKVFLECVQDMDHENMFWYRQDPGLGLRLIYFSYDVKMKEKGDIPEGYSVSREKKERFSLILESASTNQTSMYLCASRSPAGREETQYFGPGTRLLVL.

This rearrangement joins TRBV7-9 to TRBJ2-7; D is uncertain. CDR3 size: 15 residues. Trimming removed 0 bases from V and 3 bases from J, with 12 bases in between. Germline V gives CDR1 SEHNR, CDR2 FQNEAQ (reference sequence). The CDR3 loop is CASSLAGKGFYEQYF. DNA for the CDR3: TGTGCCAGCAGCTTAGCAGGGAAGGGCTTCTACGAGCAGTACTTC. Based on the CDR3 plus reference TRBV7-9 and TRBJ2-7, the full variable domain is DTGVSQNPRHKITKRGQNVTFRCDPISEHNRLYWYRQTLGQGPEFLTYFQNEAQLEKSRLLSDRFSAERPKGSFSTLEIQRTEQGDSAMYLCASSLAGKGFYEQYFGPGTRLTVT.